The next 19 T cell receptor beta chains were all read from a single sample in a study of T cell responses to AZD1222 COVID-19 vaccine. Repertoires were generated with immunoSEQ multiplex PCR, while TCRdb's copy carries only in-frame clones and drops some. The sample has 150,000 to 200,000 clones, approximately 93% seen once; the top ten hold roughly 0.9%. This specimen was peripheral blood, taken on day 0 of AZD1222 vaccination. The source is an adult in good health.

The V and J genes are TRBV18 and TRBJ2-5, with D uncertain. The CDR3 runs 16 residues. Germline loops: CDR1 KGHSH, CDR2 LQKENI. Deletions cut 1 base from V and 5 bases from J, with 17 bases between. CDR3 sequence (DNA): TGTGCCAGCTCACCACGCAGTGGTGGAGTTTGGGAGACCCAGTACTTC. This gives the protein CASSPRSGGVWETQYF.

DNA of the CDR3: TGTGCCAGCAGACCCGGCGCCTCAACTAATGAAAAACTGTTTTTT. It is translated as CASRPGASTNEKLFF. The genes are TRBV25-1 and TRBJ1-4, with D unresolved. CDR3 length: 15 amino acids. Germline V gene sequence: CDR1 MGHDK, CDR2 SYGVNS. Trimming pared 6 bases from V and 0 bases from J, leaving 11 bases between.

The V and J genes are TRBV7-9 and TRBJ1-1; 12 bases match TRBD1. This CDR3 spans 18 amino acids. After removal of 5 bases from V and 1 base from J, the junction contained 11 bases not matched to a gene. Germline CDR1 reads SEHNR; CDR2 reads FQNEAQ (reference sequence). The CDR3 loop reads CASSPRDRGRGGNTEAFF. As DNA, the CDR3 is TGTGCCAGCAGCCCGAGGGACAGGGGGCGAGGAGGGAACACTGAAGCTTTCTTT.

This sequence joins TRBV9 and TRBJ2-1, with D possibly being TRBD1 (6 bases). The CDR3 spans 15 residues. Trimming removed 4 bases from V and 7 bases from J, with 18 bases in between. From germline, CDR1 is SGDLS and CDR2 YYNGEE. CDR3 in amino acids: CASSPTLGGPNEQFF. CDR3 coding DNA: TGTGCCAGCAGCCCGACGCTTGGGGGCCCTAATGAGCAGTTCTTC.

This chain connects TRBV27 to TRBJ1-1; D ambiguous. V dropped 3 bases and J dropped 0 bases, with 11 bases sitting between them. Germline V lookup: CDR1 MNHEY, CDR2 SMNVEV (reference sequence). The CDR3 has 15 residues. CDR3 coding DNA: TGTGCCAGCAGTTTGACACAGACGATGAACACTGAAGCTTTCTTT. Translating gives CASSLTQTMNTEAFF.

V and J are TRBV4-1 and TRBJ2-2; 9 bases match TRBD1. The trim removed 2 bases at V and 10 bases at J, leaving 8 bases unmatched. CDR1 and CDR2 (germline): MGHRA, YSYEKL. This CDR3 has 15 amino acids. The CDR3 nucleotides are TGCGCCAGCAGCCAACGGGACAGGGAGGAAGTGGAGCTGTTTTTT. Translation gives CASSQRDREEVELFF.

The chain recombines TRBV9 with TRBJ1-6, with TRBD1 matching over 10 bases. V lost 4 bases and J lost 10; bases outside the gene matches: 8. CDR3 length equals 15 residues. CDR1 and CDR2 from the germline V gene are SGDLS and YYNGEE. This CDR3 reads CASSSGQGYVSPLHF. The CDR3 DNA follows: TGTGCCAGCAGCTCGGGACAGGGGTATGTCTCACCCCTCCACTTT.

This chain joins TRBV28 and TRBJ1-5, with TRBD1 identical over 8 bases. Per germline, CDR1 MDHEN and CDR2 SYDVKM. The CDR3 spans 14 residues. Trimming took 8 bases from V and 4 from J; bases not matched to a gene: 7. This CDR3 reads CASWTGRLNQPQHF. The CDR3 DNA reads as TGTGCCAGCTGGACAGGGCGTCTGAATCAGCCCCAGCATTTT.

This chain uses TRBV28 with TRBJ1-5; D is uncertain. Trimming cost V 5 bases and J 6 bases, with 11 bases left between them. From germline, CDR1 is MDHEN and CDR2 SYDVKM. This CDR3 has 13 amino acids. CDR3 coding DNA: TGTGCCAGCAGTACCTTTATTTTTCAGCCCCAGCATTTT. It is translated as CASSTFIFQPQHF.

This sequence joins TRBV6-1 and TRBJ1-5, with D perhaps TRBD1 (6 bases). Germline values: CDR1 MNHNS, CDR2 SASEGT. V lost 2 bases and J lost 4, with 12 bases in between. The CDR3 totals 15 residues. The CDR3 DNA reads as TGTGCCAGCAGTGAAAGGGGGGCTAATAATCAGCCCCAGCATTTT. Translation: CASSERGANNQPQHF.

The rearrangement joins TRBV5-1 to TRBJ2-7, with D tentatively TRBD1 or TRBD2 (5 bases each). Germline lookup yields CDR1 SGHRS and CDR2 YFSETQ. CDR3 length: 14 amino acids. Trimming pared 2 bases from V and 5 bases from J, leaving 14 bases between. The CDR3 sequence: CASSFRDPRDEQYF. CDR3 bases: TGCGCCAGCAGCTTCCGGGACCCGAGGGACGAGCAGTACTTC.

This clone was observed once. V is TRBV6-1 and J is TRBJ1-2, with a tentative D call TRBD1 (5 bases). The V and J ends lost 2 bases and 6 bases respectively, with 10 bases between them. Germline assignment: CDR1 MNHNS and CDR2 SASEGT. The CDR3 has 13 residues. The CDR3 is CASSEWGRDGYTF. DNA for the CDR3: TGTGCCAGCAGTGAATGGGGCAGAGATGGCTACACCTTC.

Concerning this clone itself: Germline is not matched at one junction end, which may reflect a read error. The chain has TRBV5-1 and TRBJ2-1; D unclear. Germline assignment: CDR1 SGHRS and CDR2 YFSETQ. The CDR3 length is 15 residues. The CDR3 DNA reads TGCGCCAGCAGGGTTTCCTCCACCCTATCGAACCTTCTCATCTTC. Residues: CASRVSSTLSNLLIF.

With respect to this clone: Sequence at one end of the junction differs from germline and may be a read error. The chain carries TRBV7-7 and TRBJ1-1, with D possibly TRBD1 on 5 matching bases. CDR1 is SSHAT and CDR2 is FNYEAQ in the germline V gene (reference sequence). The CDR3 extends over 17 amino acids. CDR3 DNA: TGTGCTAGCAGCTTATTTGCCGGGGTCAGGGCGTACACTGAAGCTTTCTTT. Amino acid sequence: CASSLFAGVRAYTEAFF.

V and J are TRBV19 and TRBJ1-5; weak D call: TRBD1 (6 bases). V was trimmed by 10 bases and J by 6 bases, leaving 22 bases between them. The germline V gene encodes CDR1 LNHDA and CDR2 SQIVND (reference sequence). This CDR3 is built from 15 residues. The CDR3 DNA is TGTGCCACTCACTCGACAGGCGAACGATTTCAGCCCCAGCATTTT. It translates to CATHSTGERFQPQHF.

The chain has TRBV14 and TRBJ1-1; D gene unclear. This CDR3 region has 15 residues. CDR1 is SGHDN and CDR2 is FVKESK in the germline V gene. Trimming took off 3 bases at V and 1 base at J, with 12 bases between the two ends. CDR3 residues: CASSHSDTPNTEAFF. The CDR3 bases are TGTGCCAGCAGCCATTCAGACACTCCGAACACTGAAGCTTTCTTT.

The chain carries TRBV5-4 and TRBJ2-5, with 9 bases fitting TRBD1. V lost 4 bases and J lost 10; bases outside the gene matches: 11. CDR1 and CDR2 (germline): SGHNT, YYREEE (reference sequence). CDR3 length: 14 residues. The CDR3 spells CASSRDGTGLSQYF. The CDR3 bases are TGTGCCAGCAGCCGAGACGGGACAGGGCTGAGCCAGTACTTC.

The gene calls are TRBV4-2 and TRBJ1-2, with TRBD1 matching over 7 bases. CDR3 length: 14 residues. Germline values: CDR1 LGHNA, CDR2 YNFKEQ. The junction had 8 bases not matched to a gene; V was cut back by 6 bases and J by 4 bases. As DNA, the CDR3 is TGTGCCAGCAGACAGAGACAGGGTGGCTATGGCTACACCTTC. This translates into CASRQRQGGYGYTF.

The CDR3: CASSRLGGGTGNTIYF. The DNA of the CDR3 is TGTGCCAGCAGCAGACTAGGGGGAGGGACTGGAAACACCATATATTTT. The J gene is TRBJ1-3, the V gene TRBV9; tentatively, D is TRBD1 (6 bases). Germline lookup yields CDR1 SGDLS and CDR2 YYNGEE. This CDR3 is built from 16 residues. Trimming removed 4 bases from V and 2 bases from J, with 16 bases in between.